This TCR beta chain came from a study of T cell repertoires in cytomegalovirus infection. At the level of the study: Indications of both CMV infection and matching HLA type were provided by public TCR beta signatures.

This clonotype came up many times. As yet, its antigen is unknown. TCRdb recomputed calls from the reads with MiXCR, one row per CDR3 protein. The table lists about 360,000 distinct CDR3 sequences, 15% to 20% of them singletons. Study findings and constraints: Individuals carrying CMV plus the relevant HLA were identified by cumulative frequency of public TCR beta families. Across the ex vivo response, the dominant clonotypes were HLA-C-restricted CMV-specific TCR beta clonotypes.

The CDR3 sequence is 20 residues long. Germline values: CDR1 SGHTA, CDR2 FQGNSA. Deletions cut 4 bases from V and 4 bases from J, with 29 bases between. The V gene is TRBV7-2, the J gene TRBJ2-1; possibly TRBD2 for D (5 bases). This receptor was identified in a human donor in good health (CMV status not recorded). Some clones in this sample may be carry-over from other donors' samples. The sample was PBMCs. The CDR3 sequence is CASSSLPPITGKYGYNEQFF. The CDR3, as DNA: TGTGCCAGCAGCTCGCTCCCTCCCATCACGGGGAAGTACGGTTACAATGAGCAGTTCTTC.